This entry lists 29 T cell receptor beta chains sequenced from one sample in a study of cytomegalovirus exposure and HLA in healthy donors. PCR was performed using 60 Vbeta and 13 Jbeta primers. Data came from immunoSEQ multiplex PCR; TCRdb stores just in-frame clones and leaves some out. The sample lists about 190,000 clones, 65% to 85% occurring once. Source material: PBMCs. These TCRs come from a man aged 35-49 years in good health and CMV-seropositive.

This clone occurred a few times. This chain links TRBV27 with TRBJ1-1; maybe TRBD1 (6 bases). CDR3 size: 13 residues. Looked up from germline, CDR1 is MNHEY and CDR2 is SMNVEV (reference sequence). The ends were cut back, 5 bases at V and 10 bases at J, with 17 bases in the middle. The DNA of the CDR3 is TGTGCCAGCAGTACGTACAGGGAGTCCGTAGCTTTCTTT. It specifies CASSTYRESVAFF.

V and J are TRBV10-3 and TRBJ2-3; 11 nucleotides match TRBD2. Germline trimming cut 0 bases from V and 2 bases from J; bases unmatched to any gene: 7. This CDR3 contains 18 residues. Germline assignment: CDR1 ENHRY and CDR2 SYGVKD. The CDR3 region is CAISESGLAGGPTDTQYF. CDR3 in DNA: TGTGCCATCAGTGAGTCCGGCCTAGCGGGAGGCCCCACAGATACGCAGTATTTT.

CDR3 loop: CATHNSPGLAAGTDTQYF. For the CDR3, the DNA is TGTGCCACCCACAACTCCCCGGGACTAGCTGCCGGGACAGATACGCAGTATTTT. The J gene is TRBJ2-3, the V gene TRBV10-3, with 9 bases fitting TRBD2. Germline values: CDR1 ENHRY, CDR2 SYGVKD. After removal of 10 bases from V and 3 bases from J, the junction contained 20 bases not matched to a gene. CDR3 length equals 18 residues.

This chain uses TRBV19 with TRBJ1-1; no firm D call. The CDR3 length is 12 residues. V lost 1 base and J 6 bases, leaving 6 bases between the germline ends. From germline, CDR1 is LNHDA and CDR2 SQIVND (reference sequence). The DNA for the CDR3 is TGTGCCAGTAGTATAGGTGTCTCTGAAGCTTTCTTT. As protein: CASSIGVSEAFF.

This clone was detected only once. The chain recombines TRBV9 with TRBJ1-1; a possible D gene is TRBD1 (6 bases). Germline lookup yields CDR1 SGDLS and CDR2 YYNGEE. CDR3 length equals 16 residues. V dropped 0 bases and J dropped 0 bases, with 12 bases sitting between them. CDR3 bases: TGTGCCAGCAGCGTAGGAGGGGGACACATGAACACTGAAGCTTTCTTT. It is translated as CASSVGGGHMNTEAFF. Based on the CDR3 plus reference TRBV9 and TRBJ1-1, the full variable domain is DSGVTQTPKHLITATGQRVTLRCSPRSGDLSVYWYQQSLDQGLQFLIQYYNGEERAKGNILERFSAQQFPDLHSELNLSSLELGDSALYFCASSVGGGHMNTEAFFGQGTRLTVV.

The V gene is TRBV10-3, the J gene TRBJ2-7; 7 bases agree with TRBD2. Germline assignment: CDR1 ENHRY and CDR2 SYGVKD. The CDR3 has 13 residues. V lost 5 bases to trimming and J lost 7 bases; unmatched junction nucleotides: 8. CDR3 sequence reads: CAISNAGDGEQYF. The DNA for the CDR3 is TGTGCCATCAGTAACGCGGGAGACGGGGAGCAGTACTTC.

V and J are TRBV29-1 and TRBJ1-2, with D tentatively TRBD1 (6 bases). The germline V gene has CDR1 SQVTM and CDR2 ANQGSEA. The CDR3 runs 14 residues. V lost 4 bases, J lost 1 base, and 13 bases lay in between. CDR3 sequence reads: CSVGEGDNNYGYTF. In nucleotides, the CDR3 is TGCAGCGTTGGGGAAGGGGACAATAACTATGGCTACACCTTC.

This clone is a singleton in its sample. CDR3 protein: CASSSGTGDSPLHF. The CDR3 nucleotides read TGCGCCAGCAGCTCCGGGACAGGGGATTCACCCCTCCACTTT. The chain recombines TRBV5-1 with TRBJ1-6; 10 bases map to TRBD1. V shed 3 bases and J 8 bases; nucleotides not matched to a gene: 2. This CDR3 has 14 amino acids. Germline CDR1 SGHRS, CDR2 YFSETQ.

This chain connects TRBV4-3 to TRBJ2-3, with 8 bases matching TRBD1. This CDR3 has 16 amino acids. Germline V gene sequence: CDR1 LGHNA, CDR2 YSLEER. After removal of 1 base from V and 5 bases from J, the junction contained 8 bases not matched to a gene. The CDR3 sequence: CASSQVIGQGRDTQYF. The CDR3 region has the DNA TGCGCCAGCAGCCAAGTAATCGGACAGGGTAGAGATACGCAGTATTTT.

This clone has more than one count but fewer than ten. The chain recombines TRBV7-6 with TRBJ2-3, with no clear D. The length of the CDR3 is 13 residues. Deletions cut 5 bases from V and 6 bases from J, with 12 bases between. The germline gives CDR1 SGHVS, CDR2 FNYEAQ. CDR3 nucleotides: TGTGCCAGCAGCCAATCACAGCAGGATACGCAGTATTTT. This encodes CASSQSQQDTQYF.

This chain connects TRBV5-1 to TRBJ2-1; TRBD2 aligns across 10 bases. The CDR3 runs 17 residues. After removal of 3 bases from V and 8 bases from J, the junction contained 14 bases not matched to a gene. CDR1 and CDR2 (germline): SGHRS, YFSETQ. The CDR3 DNA follows: TGCGCCAGCAGCTCCCCACGGGAGCGGGGGGGGTGGGATGAGCAGTTCTTC. The encoded protein is CASSSPRERGGWDEQFF.

The chain couples TRBV5-1 to TRBJ1-1; D is unclear. CDR1 is SGHRS and CDR2 is YFSETQ in the germline V gene. This CDR3 has 14 amino acids. Trimming removed 0 bases at V and 2 bases at J, with 8 bases between. CDR3 protein: CASSLAEANTEAFF. The DNA of the CDR3 is TGCGCCAGCAGCTTGGCCGAGGCCAACACTGAAGCTTTCTTT. The entire variable domain, with the rest obtained from reference TRBV5-1 and TRBJ1-1, is as follows: KAGVTQTPRYLIKTRGQQVTLSCSPISGHRSVSWYQQTPGQGLQFLFEYFSETQRNKGNFPGRFSGRQFSNSRSEMNVSTLELGDSALYLCASSLAEANTEAFFGQGTRLTVV.

This chain uses TRBV5-4 with TRBJ1-6, with a tentative D call TRBD1 (5 bases). V dropped 4 bases and J dropped 8 bases, with 16 bases sitting between them. The CDR3 spans 15 residues. The germline CDR1 and CDR2 sequences are SGHNT and YYREEE (reference sequence). CDR3 region: CASSRTQAGDSPLHF. In DNA form, the CDR3 reads TGTGCCAGCAGCCGGACACAGGCGGGAGATTCACCCCTCCACTTT.

This chain connects TRBV4-2 to TRBJ1-6, with D possibly matching TRBD1 (6 bases). The ends were cut back, 1 base at V and 9 bases at J, with 22 bases in the middle. Germline assignment: CDR1 LGHNA and CDR2 YNFKEQ. The CDR3 runs to 18 residues. The CDR3 is CASSQGQGFAGYPSPLHF. CDR3 nucleotides: TGTGCCAGCAGCCAAGGGCAGGGGTTCGCAGGTTATCCTTCACCCCTCCACTTT.

This rearrangement joins TRBV15 to TRBJ2-7; 10 bases are a match to TRBD1. Germline V gene data show CDR1 as LNHNV and CDR2 as YYDKDF (reference sequence). V was pared by 2 bases and J by 3 bases, with 1 base of the junction left unmatched. The CDR3 has 14 amino acids. For the CDR3, the DNA is TGTGCCACCAGCAGACGGGACAGGGGCTACGAGCAGTACTTC. Its translation: CATSRRDRGYEQYF.

The chain carries TRBV2 and TRBJ2-7; 9 nucleotides align to TRBD2. The V gene's germline CDR1 is SNHLY and CDR2 FYNNEI. This CDR3 has 16 amino acids. After removal of 6 bases from V and 0 bases from J, the junction contained 9 bases not matched to a gene. CDR3 nucleotide sequence: TGTGCCAGCAGAAGGACTAGCGAAACCTTCTCCTACGAGCAGTACTTC. Its translation: CASRRTSETFSYEQYF.

This chain uses TRBV29-1 with TRBJ1-1, with 7 bases matching TRBD1. Trimming removed 5 bases from V and 1 base from J; junction bases left unmatched: 4. The CDR3 covers 13 residues. Germline values: CDR1 SQVTM, CDR2 ANQGSEA. This CDR3 reads CSVRQGGNTEAFF. The CDR3, as DNA: TGCAGCGTTCGACAGGGAGGGAACACTGAAGCTTTCTTT.

The chain is built from TRBV9 and TRBJ2-1; the match to TRBD2 covers 10 bases. V gave up 8 bases and J gave up 4 bases; unmatched junction bases: 6. The CDR3 loop spans 14 amino acids. CDR1 and CDR2 (germline): SGDLS, YYNGEE. The CDR3 nucleotides are TGTGCCAGTACATCTAGCGGGAGTTACAATGAGCAGTTCTTC. Its translation: CASTSSGSYNEQFF.

The J gene is TRBJ1-5, the V gene TRBV7-2; the D is unclear. The CDR3 is 16 amino acids. Germline assignment: CDR1 SGHTA and CDR2 FQGNSA. Trimming shortened V by 1 base and J by 4 bases, and 14 bases separated the two germline ends. DNA for the CDR3: TGTGCCAGCAGCTTAGGCGCGGGCAGGCCTAATCAGCCCCAGCATTTT. Its translation: CASSLGAGRPNQPQHF. The variable domain in full, completed from reference TRBV7-2 and TRBJ1-5, reads GAGVSQSPSNKVTEKGKDVELRCDPISGHTALYWYRQSLGQGLEFLIYFQGNSAPDKSGLPSDRFSAERTGGSVSTLTIQRTQQEDSAVYLCASSLGAGRPNQPQHFGDGTRLSIL.

The chain joins TRBV12-5 to TRBJ1-1; possibly TRBD1 for D (6 bases). Germline V gene data show CDR1 as LGHNT and CDR2 as FRNRAP. This CDR3 is built from 18 residues. Trimming took off 0 bases at V and 1 base at J, with 18 bases between the two ends. In DNA form, the CDR3 reads TGTGCTAGTGGTTTGGTAAGGGGGTGGGAGGGCGCGAACACTGAAGCTTTCTTT. This gives the protein CASGLVRGWEGANTEAFF.

The chain carries TRBV7-9 and TRBJ1-1, with D perhaps TRBD1 (5 bases). V lost 2 bases and J lost 11, with 12 bases in between. CDR3 size: 12 residues. From germline, CDR1 is SEHNR and CDR2 FQNEAQ (reference sequence). The CDR3 region is CASSLSQGPAFF. CDR3 DNA sequence: TGTGCCAGCAGCTTATCTCAGGGCCCCGCTTTCTTT.

This clone was detected only a few times. The gene calls are TRBV29-1 and TRBJ1-5, with no clear D. The V gene lost 3 bases and the J gene lost 5 bases, with 8 bases spanning the gap. The CDR3 covers 12 residues. Germline V gene lookup returns CDR1 SQVTM and CDR2 ANQGSEA. The CDR3 DNA sequence: TGCAGCGTTGAGTCCGGGGATCAGCCCCAGCATTTT. This translates into CSVESGDQPQHF. Filled out from reference TRBV29-1 and TRBJ1-5, the complete variable domain reads SAVISQKPSRDICQRGTSLTIQCQVDSQVTMMFWYRQQPGQSLTLIATANQGSEATYESGFVIDKFPISRPNLTFSTLTVSNMSPEDSSIYLCSVESGDQPQHFGDGTRLSIL.

V gene TRBV6-4 combines with J gene TRBJ1-1, with D perhaps TRBD1 (5 bases). The CDR3 consists of 13 residues. Trimming pared 4 bases from V and 2 bases from J, leaving 8 bases between. Germline CDR1 MRHNA, CDR2 SNTAGT. As DNA, the CDR3 is TGTGCCAGCAGTGTCCAGGGTAACACTGAAGCTTTCTTT. Translated, it gives CASSVQGNTEAFF.

This rearrangement joins TRBV7-6 to TRBJ1-1, with 8 positions matching TRBD1. CDR1 is SGHVS and CDR2 is FNYEAQ in the germline V gene. The CDR3 length is 17 residues. With V trimmed by 2 bases and J by 0 bases, 8 bases remained unmatched. The CDR3 is CASSLRQGRGMNTEAFF. The CDR3 nucleotides are TGTGCCAGCAGCTTAAGACAGGGGCGGGGGATGAACACTGAAGCTTTCTTT.

The rearrangement uses TRBV6-1 and TRBJ2-1; the D gene is possibly TRBD2 (5 bases). CDR1 MNHNS and CDR2 SASEGT come from the germline V gene. Trimming removed 5 bases at V and 0 bases at J, with 11 bases between. CDR3 length: 15 amino acids. CDR3 residues: CASSWRLSSYNEQFF. Here the CDR3 DNA reads TGTGCCAGCAGTTGGAGGTTGAGCTCCTACAATGAGCAGTTCTTC.

This clone was observed once. The chain employs TRBV6-4 and TRBJ1-2, with 10 bases lining up with TRBD1. Losses at the gene ends were 4 bases for V and 2 bases for J; bases not matched to a gene: 4. Per germline, CDR1 MRHNA and CDR2 SNTAGT. The length of the CDR3 is 15 residues. The CDR3 loop reads CASSVGQGGNYGYTF. CDR3 coding DNA: TGTGCCAGCAGTGTCGGACAGGGGGGAAACTATGGCTACACCTTC.

V and J are TRBV27 and TRBJ1-2, with TRBD1 identical over 7 bases. Germline V lookup: CDR1 MNHEY, CDR2 SMNVEV (reference sequence). The CDR3 totals 14 residues. The ends lost 4 bases at V and 6 bases at J; junction bases unmatched: 8. CDR3 sequence reads: CASSSSDRTHGYTF. CDR3 nucleotide sequence: TGTGCCAGCAGTTCCTCGGACAGGACCCATGGCTACACCTTC.

This chain joins TRBV13 and TRBJ2-7; 12 bases match TRBD2. J gave up 2 bases and V 4 bases, and 3 bases lay outside the gene matches. The germline V gene has CDR1 PRHDT and CDR2 FYEKMQ (reference sequence). CDR3 size: 15 residues. In nucleotides, the CDR3 is TGTGCCAGCAGCTCTTGGACTAGCGGGACCTACGAGCAGTACTTC. Translating gives CASSSWTSGTYEQYF.

The chain uses TRBV5-4 and TRBJ1-2, with 7 nucleotides matching TRBD1. The CDR3 totals 14 residues. Unmatched junction bases numbered 7, after V lost 4 bases and J lost 4 bases. Germline V gives CDR1 SGHNT, CDR2 YYREEE (reference sequence). The CDR3 spells CASSLRTGSYGYTF. Here the CDR3 DNA reads TGTGCCAGCAGCCTTCGGACAGGCTCCTATGGCTACACCTTC.